Each of the 25 T cell receptor beta chains below was sequenced from the same sample in a study. MiXCR was run by TCRdb on the 5' RACE reads, yielding one entry per CDR3 protein. The data contain 50,000 to 65,000 distinct CDR3 sequences, around 28% of them seen just once; the ten biggest clones take up around 3.1%. The sample was tumor-infiltrating memory CD4+ T cells sorted from the breast tumor. As for subset: memory CD4+ T cells, CD4+CD45RO+CD25-. These receptors all stem from a female donor with breast cancer.

The CDR3 region has the DNA TGCGCCAGCAGCTTGGCCTCCGCAGGGGCGCTTCGGACTGAAGCTTTCTTT. This gives the protein CASSLASAGALRTEAFF. The rearrangement links TRBV5-1 to TRBJ1-1; a weak D match, TRBD1 (6 bases). Germline lookup yields CDR1 SGHRS and CDR2 YFSETQ. V shed 0 bases and J shed 5 bases, with 20 bases lying between them. The CDR3 spans 17 residues.

The rearrangement uses TRBV5-6 and TRBJ2-2; D gene ambiguous. This CDR3 is built from 12 residues. Trimming removed 4 bases at V and 3 bases at J, with 4 bases between. In germline, CDR1 is SGHDT, CDR2 YYEEEE. CDR3 bases: TGTGCCAGCAGCCGGGACACCGGGGAGCTGTTTTTT. Translated, it gives CASSRDTGELFF.

The chain couples TRBV7-8 to TRBJ1-4; D might be TRBD1 (5 bases). Germline V gene lookup returns CDR1 SGHVS and CDR2 FQNEAQ. CDR3 size: 14 residues. V was cut by 5 bases and J by 6 bases, with 13 bases left in between. The CDR3 spells CASSVRDFDEKLFF. In nucleotides, the CDR3 is TGTGCCAGCAGCGTCCGGGACTTCGATGAAAAACTGTTTTTT.

As regards this clonotype: Relative to the germline gene, one junction end is altered; a read error may explain this. The chain couples TRBV9 to TRBJ2-2, with D possibly matching TRBD2 (5 bases). Germline values: CDR1 SGDLS, CDR2 YYNGEE. The CDR3 sequence is 13 residues long. The CDR3 DNA sequence: TGTGCCAGCAGCGGGACTTTCACCGGGGAGCCGTTTTTT. This codes for CASSGTFTGEPFF. Looking up the rest from reference TRBV9 and TRBJ2-2 gives the full variable domain: DSGVTQTPKHLITATGQRVTLRCSPRSGDLSVYWYQQSLDQGLQFLIQYYNGEERAKGNILERFSAQQFPDLHSELNLSSLELGDSALYFCASSGTFTGEPFFGEGSRLTVL.

This clonotype was seen a handful of times. The chain uses TRBV25-1 and TRBJ2-7, with D hard to call. CDR3 size: 11 residues. The V gene's germline CDR1 is MGHDK and CDR2 SYGVNS. The V and J ends lost 4 bases and 3 bases respectively, with 4 bases between them. The CDR3: CASSAFYEQYF. DNA for the CDR3: TGTGCCAGCAGTGCGTTCTACGAGCAGTACTTC.

This clonotype was counted between two and nine times. V usage is TRBV10-1 and J usage is TRBJ2-1; 12 nucleotides match TRBD2. Trimming at V came to 2 bases and at J to 3 bases, leaving 17 bases not matched to a gene. CDR3 length: 21 residues. CDR1 WNHNN and CDR2 SYGVQD come from the germline V gene (reference sequence). The CDR3 DNA is TGCGCCAGCAGTGAGCCCTCCCCGTCCCGGACTAGCGGGATAATCTACAATGAGCAGTTCTTC. Amino acids: CASSEPSPSRTSGIIYNEQFF.

J is TRBJ2-1 and V is TRBV7-2; the D gene is possibly TRBD2 (5 bases). Germline CDR1 reads SGHTA; CDR2 reads FQGNSA. The CDR3 runs to 16 residues. V was shortened by 1 base and J by 2 bases, with 12 bases between the two germline ends. This chain's CDR3 is CASSLVVGVTYNEQFF. The CDR3 nucleotides read TGTGCCAGCAGCTTAGTGGTCGGGGTTACCTACAATGAGCAGTTCTTC.

Of note for this clonotype: A much larger clone lies a single base off, so this may be a read error. The V and J genes are TRBV12-3 or TRBV12-4 and TRBJ2-7, with 8 bases aligning to TRBD1. CDR3 length: 16 amino acids. In nucleotides, the CDR3 is TGTGCCAGCAGTTCCGATAACCGGACAGGGATTAACGAGCAGTGCTTC. It encodes CASSSDNRTGINEQCF.

This clonotype has just a few counts. In nucleotides, the CDR3 is TGTGCCAGCAGTCGTAGGGTCACTGAAGCTTTCTTT. Translated: CASSRRVTEAFF. The chain carries TRBV12-3 or TRBV12-4 and TRBJ1-1, with no clear D. V lost 5 bases to trimming and J lost 4 bases, with 8 bases between them. The CDR3 is 12 amino acids.

The V gene is TRBV10-3, the J gene TRBJ2-5; 10 bases fit TRBD1. This CDR3 has 17 residues. With V trimmed by 6 bases and J by 4 bases, 14 bases remained unmatched. The germline V gene has CDR1 ENHRY and CDR2 SYGVKD. The CDR3 bases are TGTGCCATCAGAGCTCCAACCGGCGGGACAGGGGTAGAGACCCAGTACTTC. Residues: CAIRAPTGGTGVETQYF.

This clonotype was seen more than once but under ten times. The V call is TRBV24-1, the J call TRBJ2-2, with unresolved D. This CDR3 is built from 14 residues. The germline V and J ends were trimmed by 7 bases and 0 bases, with 8 bases remaining between them. CDR1 and CDR2 from the germline V gene are KGHDR and SFDVKD. The CDR3 protein is CATRASANTGELFF. The CDR3 nucleotides read TGTGCCACCAGGGCGTCGGCGAACACCGGGGAGCTGTTTTTT.

The genes are TRBV10-3 and TRBJ1-5; 7 positions agree with TRBD1. CDR1 ENHRY and CDR2 SYGVKD come from the germline V gene. Trimming at V came to 3 bases and at J to 1 base, leaving 0 bases not matched to a gene. The CDR3 spans 14 residues. The DNA of the CDR3 is TGTGCCATCAGTGACAGGGGGAGCAATCAGCCCCAGCATTTT. It yields the protein CAISDRGSNQPQHF.

This clonotype was picked up a small number of times. This chain uses TRBV7-2 with TRBJ1-6, with D hard to call. This CDR3 comprises 14 residues. The germline CDR1 and CDR2 sequences are SGHTA and FQGNSA. The germline V and J ends were trimmed by 8 bases and 6 bases, with 14 bases remaining between them. The CDR3 sequence: CASRGVGGNSPLHF. The CDR3 coding sequence is TGTGCCAGCCGGGGAGTCGGTGGTAATTCACCCCTCCACTTT.

The chain links TRBV28 to TRBJ2-1, with 10 bases lining up with TRBD1. V lost 5 bases and J lost 7; bases outside the gene matches: 11. The CDR3 is 16 residues long. Germline V gives CDR1 MDHEN, CDR2 SYDVKM. CDR3 sequence reads: CASSTRQGATGNEQFF. Written as DNA, the CDR3 is TGTGCCAGCAGTACGCGACAGGGGGCGACGGGGAATGAGCAGTTCTTC.

As for this clonotype: Sequence at one end of the junction differs from germline and may be a read error. The chain carries TRBV6-5 and TRBJ1-2; D perhaps matches TRBD1 (5 bases). Looked up from germline, CDR1 is MNHEY and CDR2 is SVGAGI. This CDR3 has 13 amino acids. The DNA of the CDR3 is TGTGCCAGCAGTTACTCACTTGGGCAGGGCTACGCCTTC. Its translation is CASSYSLGQGYAF.

The table lists this clonotype with a few counts. The chain combines TRBV12-3 or TRBV12-4 with TRBJ2-1; D is ambiguous. This CDR3 has 12 residues. V lost 2 bases and J lost 8, with 7 bases in between. CDR3 in amino acids: CASSLLGDEQFF. CDR3 nucleotides: TGTGCCAGCAGTTTATTAGGAGATGAGCAGTTCTTC.

This clonotype showed up just a few times. The chain employs TRBV6-2 or TRBV6-3 and TRBJ1-1; TRBD1 matches 8 bases. The CDR3 covers 17 residues. J gave up 0 bases and V 5 bases, and 11 bases lay outside the gene matches. CDR1 and CDR2 from the germline V gene are MNHEY and SVGEGT. The CDR3 DNA reads TGTGCCAGCAGTCTGACCAGGGGGCTGCTCATGAACACTGAAGCTTTCTTT. Encoded protein: CASSLTRGLLMNTEAFF.

The chain recombines TRBV6-2 or TRBV6-3 with TRBJ1-5; no reliable D call. The germline V and J ends were trimmed by 6 bases and 9 bases, with 15 bases remaining between them. The CDR3 consists of 13 residues. CDR1 and CDR2 (germline): MNHEY, SVGEGT. The CDR3 DNA sequence: TGTGCCAGCAGATGGGGTCCCTTGGGGCCCCAGCATTTT. Protein: CASRWGPLGPQHF.

This clonotype was observed a few times. The V gene is TRBV7-2, the J gene TRBJ1-3, with D uncertain. This CDR3 contains 13 residues. The V gene's germline CDR1 is SGHTA and CDR2 FQGNSA. The V gene lost 5 bases and the J gene lost 0 bases, with 5 bases spanning the gap. For the CDR3, the DNA is TGTGCCAGCAGCCCCCGCTCTGGAAACACCATATATTTT. Its protein product is CASSPRSGNTIYF.

This clonotype has a handful of counts. The chain joins TRBV6-1 to TRBJ1-5, with D possibly TRBD1 on 6 matching bases. The length of the CDR3 is 15 residues. Germline V lookup: CDR1 MNHNS, CDR2 SASEGT. V was clipped by 4 bases and J by 7 bases, with 17 bases between them. The CDR3 DNA follows: TGTGCCAGCAGTGGGGGGCGCAGGGAAGGCCAGCCCCAGCATTTT. The encoded protein is CASSGGRREGQPQHF.

Notes on this clonotype: One end of the junction varies from germline; a read error may be responsible. The V and J genes are TRBV9 and TRBJ2-5; TRBD2 aligns across 9 bases. Germline V lookup: CDR1 SGDLS, CDR2 YYNGEE. This CDR3 contains 17 residues. The CDR3 DNA is TGTGCCAGCGGCGTAGGAAATCAGGGACTAGCTTACGAGACCCAGTACTTC. Translating gives CASGVGNQGLAYETQYF.

A word on this clonotype: This is likely a read error, given that the CDR3 carries no conserved phenylalanine or tryptophan at its end. The V gene is TRBV28, the J gene TRBJ2-3; 7 bases map to TRBD1. V was pared by 5 bases and J by 9 bases, with 8 bases of the junction left unmatched. Germline V gives CDR1 MDHEN, CDR2 SYDVKM. CDR3 size: 13 residues. CDR3 region: CASSPTGVDTQYL. The CDR3 region has the DNA TGTGCCAGCAGTCCTACAGGGGTTGACACGCAGTATCTT.

This clonotype was seen a handful of times. J is TRBJ2-3 and V is TRBV6-1; weak D call: TRBD2 (5 bases). The CDR3 length is 14 residues. Germline V CDR1 and CDR2: MNHNS, SASEGT. Trimming cost V 6 bases and J 2 bases, with 12 bases left between them. CDR3 residues: CASRVETNTDTQYF. In DNA, the CDR3 is TGTGCCAGCAGGGTCGAGACTAACACAGATACGCAGTATTTT.

This clonotype was counted between two and nine times. The chain links TRBV5-1 to TRBJ2-1; 10 positions match TRBD2. With 5 bases clipped from V and 8 bases from J, the junction kept 7 bases outside the gene matches. The germline CDR1 and CDR2 sequences are SGHRS and YFSETQ. The CDR3 contains 14 residues. CDR3 sequence reads: CASRDTSGMHEQFF. The CDR3 region has the DNA TGCGCCAGCAGGGATACTAGCGGGATGCATGAGCAGTTCTTC. The whole variable domain, filled in from reference TRBV5-1 and TRBJ2-1, reads KAGVTQTPRYLIKTRGQQVTLSCSPISGHRSVSWYQQTPGQGLQFLFEYFSETQRNKGNFPGRFSGRQFSNSRSEMNVSTLELGDSALYLCASRDTSGMHEQFFGPGTRLTVL.

This clonotype has only a few counts. The gene calls are TRBV5-1 and TRBJ2-3; a possible D gene is TRBD1 (5 bases). The germline V gene has CDR1 SGHRS and CDR2 YFSETQ. V was pared by 3 bases and J by 4 bases, with 12 bases between. This CDR3 is 14 amino acids long. CDR3 region: CASSYRAGSDTQYF. As DNA, the CDR3 is TGCGCCAGCAGCTACCGTGCAGGGTCAGATACGCAGTATTTT.